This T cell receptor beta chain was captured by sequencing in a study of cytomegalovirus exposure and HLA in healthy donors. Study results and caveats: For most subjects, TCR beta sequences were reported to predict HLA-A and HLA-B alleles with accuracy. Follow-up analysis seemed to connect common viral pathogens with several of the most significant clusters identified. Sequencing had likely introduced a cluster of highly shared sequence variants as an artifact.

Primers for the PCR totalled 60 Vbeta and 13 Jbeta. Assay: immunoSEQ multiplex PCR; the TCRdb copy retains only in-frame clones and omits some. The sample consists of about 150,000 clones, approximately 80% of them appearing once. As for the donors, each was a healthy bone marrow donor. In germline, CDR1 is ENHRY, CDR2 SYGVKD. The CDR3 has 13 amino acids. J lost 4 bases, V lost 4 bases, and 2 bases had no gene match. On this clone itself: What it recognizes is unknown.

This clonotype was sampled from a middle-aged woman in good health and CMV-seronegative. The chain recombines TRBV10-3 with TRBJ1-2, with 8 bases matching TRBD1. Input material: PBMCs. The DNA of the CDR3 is TGTGCCATCAGTGCCGGGACAGGCTATGGCTACACCTTC. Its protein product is CAISAGTGYGYTF.